The clone carrying this T cell receptor beta chain was seen more than once but under ten times. The RNA input was roughly 0.5 to 1 ug, and it was reverse transcribed with random hexamers. By means of immunoSEQ multiplex PCR, TCR beta CDR3 spanning 54 Vbeta and 13 Jbeta underwent amplification. TCRdb re-derived calls from the immunoSEQ multiplex PCR reads in MiXCR, one entry per CDR3 protein. This sample carries around 130,000 distinct CDR3 sequences, around 85% of them seen once, and the ten largest clones take roughly 0.5%. These data originate in a study of CD8 T cells in Susac syndrome. CD8+ and CD4+ T cells circulating in blood were sequenced for TCR beta. Included as multiple sclerosis controls were treatment-naive patients who had stable or active relapsing-remitting disease. Through negative isolation, CD4+ and CD8+ T cells were obtained, while TEMRA cells were enriched using FACS. The CDR3 sequence is 17 residues long. Germline V gene sequence: CDR1 MDHEN, CDR2 SYDVKM. Trimming stripped 1 base from V and 3 bases from J, with 18 bases between.

This chain joins TRBV28 and TRBJ1-1, with unresolved D. The sequenced sample was CD8+ T cells from PBMCs. The TCR comes from a human donor with multiple sclerosis. CDR3 residues: CASSLYLALLWDTEAFF. Written as DNA, the CDR3 is TGTGCCAGCAGTTTATATTTGGCCTTACTCTGGGACACTGAAGCTTTCTTT.